This TCR beta chain was sequenced for a study of OX40 agonist ivuxolimab in advanced cancers. Study-level background: At 0.01 to 10 mg/kg, ivuxolimab was administered intravenously to patients every 2 weeks. Dose-escalation patients had hepatocellular carcinoma, melanoma, renal cell or head and neck cancer.

Sequencing was performed with immunoSEQ multiplex PCR; in TCRdb, only in-frame clones are kept and a portion is missing. The table has under 100,000 clones, 91% seen once; the top ten hold around 2.7%. A note on this clone: Its antigen is still unknown.

Findings and limits, study-wide: Partial responders at 0.1-3.0 mg/kg showed near-lowest clonal expansion.

The germline V gene has CDR1 LNHDA and CDR2 SQIVND (reference sequence). The CDR3 sequence is 14 residues long. V was shortened by 3 bases and J by 0 bases, with 9 bases between the two germline ends. Material: CD4+ or CD8+ T cells sorted from blood, obtained in a trial of the OX40 agonist ivuxolimab. The chain recombines TRBV19 with TRBJ2-7; D gene uncertain. This sequence was found in an adult with an advanced solid tumor such as melanoma, head and neck, liver or kidney cancer. The CDR3 nucleotides read TGTGCCAGTAGTATCAGTGGCACCTCCTACGAGCAGTACTTC. Amino acid sequence: CASSISGTSYEQYF.